A single T cell receptor (beta chain) is shown here with its context. The sample comes from a study of T-cell reconstitution after alpha-beta-depleted transplantation in children. V was cut by 6 bases and J by 8 bases, with 19 bases left in between. Germline-derived CDR1 and CDR2 are DFQATT and SNEGSKA (reference sequence). The CDR3 is made up of 13 amino acids. This sample's TCRbeta library carried unique molecular identifier barcodes. TCRdb reprocessed the PCR reads via MiXCR and lists one record per CDR3 protein. This table holds 450,000 to 600,000 distinct CDR3 sequences, about an eighth found once.

Here the sequenced sample was PBMCs, mostly from graft donor cells, taken 360 days after TCRalphabeta/CD19-depleted stem cell transplant. The TCR originated in a male patient younger than 18 who had a stem cell transplant for acute myeloid leukemia, so the T cells may come from the graft donor. The chain has TRBV20-1 and TRBJ1-1; D unresolved. For the CDR3, the DNA is TGCAGTGCCGTAGAGGTGGGGATAGTCGAAGCTTTCTTT. Translated, it gives CSAVEVGIVEAFF.